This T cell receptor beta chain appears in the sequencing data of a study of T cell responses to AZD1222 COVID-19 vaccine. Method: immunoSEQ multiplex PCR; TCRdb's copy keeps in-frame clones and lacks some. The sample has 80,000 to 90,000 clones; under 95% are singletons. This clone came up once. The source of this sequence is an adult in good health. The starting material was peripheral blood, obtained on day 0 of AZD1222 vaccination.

CDR3 nucleotide sequence: TGTGCCAGCAGCTACATGACAGGATCCTACGAGCAGTACTTC. The encoded protein is CASSYMTGSYEQYF. V and J are TRBV5-8 and TRBJ2-7, with D tentatively TRBD1 (6 bases). The germline gives CDR1 SGHTS, CDR2 YDEGEE. V lost 3 bases to trimming and J lost 1 base, with 11 bases between them. The CDR3 runs 14 residues. The whole variable domain, remainder taken from reference TRBV5-8 and TRBJ2-7, is EAGVTQSPTHLIKTRGQQATLRCSPISGHTSVYWYQQALGLGLQFLLWYDEGEERNRGNFPPRFSGRQFPNYSSELNVNALELEDSALYLCASSYMTGSYEQYFGPGTRLTVT.